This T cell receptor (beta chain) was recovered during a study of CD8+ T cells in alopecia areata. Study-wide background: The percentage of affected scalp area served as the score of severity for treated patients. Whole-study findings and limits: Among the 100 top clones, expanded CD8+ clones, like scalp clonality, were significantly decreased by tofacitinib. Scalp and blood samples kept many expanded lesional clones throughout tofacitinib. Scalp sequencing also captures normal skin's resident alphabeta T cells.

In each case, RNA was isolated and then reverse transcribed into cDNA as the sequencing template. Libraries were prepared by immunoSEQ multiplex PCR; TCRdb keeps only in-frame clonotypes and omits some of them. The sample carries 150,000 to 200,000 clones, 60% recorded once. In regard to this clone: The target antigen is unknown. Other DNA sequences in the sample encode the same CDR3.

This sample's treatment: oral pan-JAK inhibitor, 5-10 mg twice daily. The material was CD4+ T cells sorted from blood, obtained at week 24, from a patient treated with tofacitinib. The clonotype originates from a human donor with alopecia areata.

CDR3 sequence (DNA): TGCAGCGTTGCCAGGGGCAATGAGCAGTTCTTC. Its protein is CSVARGNEQFF. This sequence joins TRBV29-1 and TRBJ2-1; perhaps TRBD1 as D (6 bases). The CDR3 runs 11 residues. Germline V gene lookup returns CDR1 SQVTM and CDR2 ANQGSEA. V was cut by 4 bases and J by 6 bases, with 7 bases left in between.